A single sample is the source of the 15 T cell receptor beta chains below, sequenced in a study of CD39 and CD103 CD8 tumor-infiltrating T cells. The assay was immunoSEQ multiplex PCR, and TCRdb's table has in-frame clones only and misses some. The sample has about 7,400 clones, approximately 66% seen once. Sequencing was done on a sample of CD8+ T cells sorted from blood. The sample's subset: total memory CD8 T cells (CD45RA-CCR7+/-) from blood or uninvolved lymph node. The receptor source for this set is a human donor with head and neck squamous cell carcinoma.

V gene TRBV29-1 combines with J gene TRBJ1-1; D remains ambiguous. The CDR3 is made up of 11 amino acids. Trimming removed 5 bases from V and 2 bases from J, with 6 bases in between. CDR1 SQVTM and CDR2 ANQGSEA come from the germline V gene. The CDR3 loop is CSVLDNTEAFF. The CDR3 coding sequence is TGCAGCGTTTTAGACAACACTGAAGCTTTCTTT.

CDR3 nucleotides: TGTGCCAGCAGCTTAGCGGGGGTGGGTGGAAACACCATATATTTT. Its protein product is CASSLAGVGGNTIYF. V usage is TRBV7-2 and J usage is TRBJ1-3; maybe TRBD1 (5 bases). The CDR3 totals 15 residues. Deletions cut 0 bases from V and 3 bases from J, with 9 bases between. Germline CDR1 SGHTA, CDR2 FQGNSA.

This clone was seen a handful of times. The chain combines TRBV9 with TRBJ2-3, with 8 nucleotides matching TRBD2. Germline V lookup: CDR1 SGDLS, CDR2 YYNGEE. There are 14 residues in the CDR3. Trimming removed 4 bases from V and 0 bases from J; junction bases left unmatched: 1. CDR3 region: CASSPSGSTDTQYF. CDR3 DNA sequence: TGTGCCAGCAGCCCTAGCGGGAGCACAGATACGCAGTATTTT.

The chain joins TRBV6-5 to TRBJ2-5; the D is unclear. The last part of the DNA fits TRBJ2-7 better; the J call may be wrong. CDR1 is MNHEY and CDR2 is SVGAGI in the germline V gene. The length of the CDR3 is 10 residues. The CDR3 here is CASGEYEQYF. The CDR3 DNA reads TGTGCCAGCGGAGAATACGAGCAGTACTTC.

This clone was recorded once. The CDR3 region has the DNA TGTGCCAGCAGCCGCCTTTACACCGGGGAGCTGTTTTTT. As protein: CASSRLYTGELFF. J is TRBJ2-2 and V is TRBV9; D is undetermined. The CDR3 consists of 13 residues. Trimming removed 4 bases at V and 3 bases at J, with 7 bases between. Germline CDR1 SGDLS, CDR2 YYNGEE.

The chain is built from TRBV6-5 and TRBJ1-2; TRBD1 matches at 12 bases. Germline CDR1 reads MNHEY; CDR2 reads SVGAGI. Trimming took 5 bases from V and 4 from J; bases not matched to a gene: 5. This CDR3 is 15 amino acids long. CDR3 sequence reads: CASSHGTGGGYGYTF. The CDR3 nucleotides read TGTGCCAGCAGTCATGGGACAGGGGGCGGCTATGGCTACACCTTC.

V gene TRBV6-4 combines with J gene TRBJ2-2; TRBD2 matches 10 bases. Per the germline V gene, CDR1 is MRHNA and CDR2 is SNTAGT. The V segment lost 3 bases and the J segment 3 bases; nucleotides outside the gene matches: 7. The CDR3 is made up of 17 amino acids. The CDR3 nucleotides read TGTGCCAGCAGTGAGTCAGCGGGAGGGCAGGACACCGGGGAGCTGTTTTTT. Protein: CASSESAGGQDTGELFF.

Here the CDR3 DNA reads TGTGCCAGTAGTATCCTTCGGAAATCACAAAGTCGGGCCAACGTCCTGACTTTC. Amino acids: CASSILRKSQSRANVLTF. The chain is built from TRBV19 and TRBJ2-6; D not resolved. CDR1 LNHDA and CDR2 SQIVND come from the germline V gene (reference sequence). Trimming shortened V by 3 bases and J by 5 bases, and 20 bases separated the two germline ends. CDR3 length: 18 residues.

V usage is TRBV7-3 and J usage is TRBJ2-5; D tentatively fits TRBD1 or TRBD2 (5 bases each). The CDR3 loop spans 15 amino acids. Looked up from germline, CDR1 is SGHTA and CDR2 is FQGTGA. V was clipped by 5 bases and J by 5 bases, with 18 bases between them. CDR3: CASSPSGTAIETQYF. The CDR3 region has the DNA TGTGCCAGCAGCCCCTCGGGGACCGCGATCGAGACCCAGTACTTC.

The chain carries TRBV28 and TRBJ1-5, with 7 nucleotides matching TRBD1. V was pared by 6 bases and J by 4 bases, with 6 bases of the junction left unmatched. In germline, CDR1 is MDHEN, CDR2 SYDVKM. The CDR3 covers 14 residues. CDR3 sequence: CASRPRTGNQPQHF. The CDR3 DNA follows: TGTGCCAGCAGGCCTCGGACAGGTAATCAGCCCCAGCATTTT.

The CDR3 DNA reads as TGCGCCAGCAGCCAAGAAACAGGGAGCGATGAGCAGTTCTTC. Its translation: CASSQETGSDEQFF. This chain links TRBV4-1 with TRBJ2-1; the D gene is possibly TRBD1 (6 bases). V lost 0 bases, J lost 8 bases, and 11 bases lay in between. CDR3 length: 14 residues. The V gene's germline CDR1 is MGHRA and CDR2 YSYEKL.

V is TRBV27 and J is TRBJ1-5; no clear D gene. The CDR3 contains 13 residues. Per the germline V gene, CDR1 is MNHEY and CDR2 is SMNVEV (reference sequence). V shed 2 bases and J shed 2 bases, with 4 bases lying between them. CDR3 coding DNA: TGTGCCAGCAGTTTACAGGGCAATCAGCCCCAGCATTTT. Amino acids: CASSLQGNQPQHF.

The chain couples TRBV5-6 to TRBJ2-7; D remains ambiguous. CDR1 SGHDT and CDR2 YYEEEE come from the germline V gene. This CDR3 spans 13 amino acids. The V end was cut by 0 bases, the J end by 2 bases, with 6 bases between. The CDR3 DNA is TGTGCCAGCAGCTTGGGAAGGGCCTACGAGCAGTACTTC. Its translation is CASSLGRAYEQYF.

CDR3: CASRDSDVETQYF. CDR3 DNA sequence: TGTGCCAGCAGAGACAGTGATGTAGAGACCCAGTACTTC. This sequence joins TRBV7-6 and TRBJ2-5; TRBD1 is a possible D gene (5 bases). The V and J ends lost 6 bases and 4 bases respectively, with 12 bases between them. The CDR3 is 13 residues long. Germline loops: CDR1 SGHVS, CDR2 FNYEAQ.

The chain employs TRBV7-6 and TRBJ2-7; the D gene could be TRBD1 or TRBD2 (7 bases each). The CDR3 runs 13 residues. Looked up from germline, CDR1 is SGHVS and CDR2 is FNYEAQ. V was shortened by 4 bases and J by 5 bases, with 12 bases between the two germline ends. The CDR3 nucleotides are TGTGCCAGCAGCTATTCAGGGGGGGACGAGCAGTACTTC. Protein: CASSYSGGDEQYF. The entire variable domain, with the rest obtained from reference TRBV7-6 and TRBJ2-7, is as follows: GAGVSQSPRYKVTKRGQDVALRCDPISGHVSLYWYRQALGQGPEFLTYFNYEAQQDKSGLPNDRFSAERPEGSISTLTIQRTEQRDSAMYRCASSYSGGDEQYFGPGTRLTVT.